This T cell receptor beta chain was sequenced in a study of CD8+CD57+ T cells in acquired aplastic anemia (dated 2018 in TCRdb). With respect to the entire study: On average, sorted CD4+ and CD8+ cells yielded around 3.1 ug of extracted DNA, with a range of roughly 0.18 to 30 ug. CD8+CD57+ expansion was defined as a frequency above the mean frequency observed in healthy subjects.

Genomic DNA served as template for TCR beta VDJ combination and CDR3 sequence profiling. An Illumina HiSeq 2000 was used for TCR repertoire sequencing. The study's processing was this. Repertoire assessment relied on Simpson's diversity index, CDR3 size and DJ length profiles, and TRBV/TRBJ rearrangement plots. The immunodominant clone was defined as the most abundant DNA sequence in deep sequencing data. CDR3 amino acid sequences were checked for sharing across subjects and were also compared against the VDJdb database and published repertoires. Using fastp at Q25 and MiXCR, TCRdb reprocessed the public reads and kept productive beta chains. Entries are consolidated by CDR3 protein sequence, retaining the most common genes and DNA. The V and J calls follow TCRdb's processing rather than the paper's. The sample contains about 160,000 distinct CDR3 sequences, 45% to 55% of them found a single time. Approximately 3% of the sample comes from the top ten.

This clonotype was recorded many times. Its antigen is currently not known. Base qualities are missing; no much larger clone stands one base away. The patients picked for sequencing were ones in whom flow cytometry had shown an expansion of CD8+CD57+ cells. All patients had severe acquired aplastic anemia diagnosed by International Study of Aplastic Anemia and Agranulocytosis and Camitta criteria. No therapy had been received by the patients at the time of blood sampling. In the study, sorted CD4+ and CD8+ blood T cells from patients with severe aplastic anemia and from healthy subjects underwent deep sequencing of TCR repertoires. Patients were enrolled under clinicaltrials.gov protocols 00001620, 01623167, 00001397, 00071045, 00081523 and 00961064 in the USA. Ficoll-Paque density gradient centrifugation was used to isolate peripheral blood mononuclear cells. Before DNA was extracted, CD4+ and CD8+ T cells were sorted using either FACS or magnetic beads.

The research as a whole found: Twenty-nine CD8+ CDR3 sequences were found in both patients and controls but appeared to be highly expressed in patients and within the immunodominant clones of the patients. No significant difference in CD8+ Simpson's diversity was found between patients and healthy controls (P=0.060).

The V and J ends are trimmed by 2 bases and 4 bases, leaving 9 bases between them. CDR1 and CDR2, per the germline V gene, are MNHEY and SVGAGI. The CDR3 contains 15 residues, cysteine and phenylalanine counted. Of the read, only the CDR3 DNA is kept; its 45 bases are in frame from base 1. The specimen was sorted CD4+, CD8+, or CD8+CD57+ T cells (not recorded which) from PBMCs. This sequence was found in a human donor with aplastic anemia. The V and J segments used are TRBV6-5 and TRBJ1-6, with no reliable assignment of the D segment. The DNA sequence is TGTGCCAGCAGTTACAGAGGCAGTTATAATTCACCCCTCCACTTT. This sequence encodes CASSYRGSYNSPLHF.